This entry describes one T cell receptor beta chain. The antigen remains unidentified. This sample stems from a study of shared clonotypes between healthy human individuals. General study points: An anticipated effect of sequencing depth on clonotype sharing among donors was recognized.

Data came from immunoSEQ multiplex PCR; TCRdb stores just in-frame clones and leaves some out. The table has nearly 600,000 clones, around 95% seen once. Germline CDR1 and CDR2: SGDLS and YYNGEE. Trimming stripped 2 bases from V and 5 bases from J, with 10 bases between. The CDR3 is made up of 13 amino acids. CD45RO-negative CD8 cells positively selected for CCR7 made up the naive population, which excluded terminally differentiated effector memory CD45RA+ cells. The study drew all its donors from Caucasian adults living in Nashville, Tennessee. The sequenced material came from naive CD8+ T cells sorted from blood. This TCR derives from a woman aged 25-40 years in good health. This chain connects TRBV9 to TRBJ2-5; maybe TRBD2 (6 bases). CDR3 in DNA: TGTGCCAGCAGCGTTGGAGGGGCCGAGACCCAGTACTTC. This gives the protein CASSVGGAETQYF.